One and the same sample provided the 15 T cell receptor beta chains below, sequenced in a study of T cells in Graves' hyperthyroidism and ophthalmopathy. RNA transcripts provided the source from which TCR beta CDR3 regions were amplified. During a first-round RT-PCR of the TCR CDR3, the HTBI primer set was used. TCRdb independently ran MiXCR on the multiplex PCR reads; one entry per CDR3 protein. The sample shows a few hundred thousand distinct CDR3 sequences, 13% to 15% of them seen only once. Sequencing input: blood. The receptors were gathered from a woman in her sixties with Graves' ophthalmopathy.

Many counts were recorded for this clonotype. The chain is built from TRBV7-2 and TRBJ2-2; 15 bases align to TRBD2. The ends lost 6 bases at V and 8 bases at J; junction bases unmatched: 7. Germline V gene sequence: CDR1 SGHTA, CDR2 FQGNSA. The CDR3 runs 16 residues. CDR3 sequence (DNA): TGTGCCAGCAGGGGAGGACTAGCGGGAGGGCCTGGGGAGCTGTTTTTT. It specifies CASRGGLAGGPGELFF.

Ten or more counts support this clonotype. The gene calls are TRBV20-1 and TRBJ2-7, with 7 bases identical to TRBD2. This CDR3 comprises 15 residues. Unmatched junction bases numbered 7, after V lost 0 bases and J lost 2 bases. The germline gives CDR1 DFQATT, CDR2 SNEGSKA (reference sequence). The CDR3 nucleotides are TGCAGTGCTAGAGATGGAACTAGCGTGACCTACGAGCAGTACTTC. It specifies CSARDGTSVTYEQYF.

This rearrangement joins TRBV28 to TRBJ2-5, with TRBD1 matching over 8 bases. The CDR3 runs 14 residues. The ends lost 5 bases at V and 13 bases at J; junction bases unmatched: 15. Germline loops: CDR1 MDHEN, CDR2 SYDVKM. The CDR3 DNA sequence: TGTGCCAGCAGTCGACCGGGACAGGCACCCCTCCCGTACTTC. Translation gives CASSRPGQAPLPYF.

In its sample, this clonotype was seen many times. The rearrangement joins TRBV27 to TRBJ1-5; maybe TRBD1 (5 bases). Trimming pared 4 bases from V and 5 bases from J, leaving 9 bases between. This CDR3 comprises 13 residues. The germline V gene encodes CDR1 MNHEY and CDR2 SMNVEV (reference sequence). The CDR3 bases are TGTGCCAGCAGTTCCTCAGGGTATCAGCCCCAGCATTTT. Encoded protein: CASSSSGYQPQHF.

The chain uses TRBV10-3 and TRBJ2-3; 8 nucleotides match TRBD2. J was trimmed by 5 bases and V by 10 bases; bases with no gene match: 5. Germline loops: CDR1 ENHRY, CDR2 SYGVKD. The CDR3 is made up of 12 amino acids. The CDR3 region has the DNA TGTGCCACCGGGACTAGGGGAGATACGCAGTATTTT. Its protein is CATGTRGDTQYF.

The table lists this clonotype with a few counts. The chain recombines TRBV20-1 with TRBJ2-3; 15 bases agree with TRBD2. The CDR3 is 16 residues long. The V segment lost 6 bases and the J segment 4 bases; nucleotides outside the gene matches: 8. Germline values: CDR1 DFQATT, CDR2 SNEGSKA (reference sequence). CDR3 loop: CSAVRGLAGGSDTQYF. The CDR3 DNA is TGCAGTGCCGTGAGGGGACTAGCGGGAGGTTCAGATACGCAGTATTTT.

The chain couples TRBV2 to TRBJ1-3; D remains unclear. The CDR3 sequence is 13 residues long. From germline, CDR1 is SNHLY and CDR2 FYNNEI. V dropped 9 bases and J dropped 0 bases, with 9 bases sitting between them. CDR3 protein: CARSRISGNTIYF. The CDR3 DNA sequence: TGTGCCAGATCCCGAATCTCTGGAAACACCATATATTTT.

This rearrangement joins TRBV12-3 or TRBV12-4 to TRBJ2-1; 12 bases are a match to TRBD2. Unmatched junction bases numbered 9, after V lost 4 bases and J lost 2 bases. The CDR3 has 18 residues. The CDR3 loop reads CASSWAASGRGTYNEQFF. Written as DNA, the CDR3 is TGTGCCAGCAGTTGGGCGGCTAGCGGGAGGGGGACCTACAATGAGCAGTTCTTC.

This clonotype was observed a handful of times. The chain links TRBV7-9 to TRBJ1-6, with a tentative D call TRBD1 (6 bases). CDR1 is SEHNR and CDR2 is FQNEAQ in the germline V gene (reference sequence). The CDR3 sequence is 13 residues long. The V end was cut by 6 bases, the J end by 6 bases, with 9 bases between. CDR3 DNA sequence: TGTGCCAGCAGGACAGGCGGTAATTCACCCCTCCACTTT. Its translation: CASRTGGNSPLHF. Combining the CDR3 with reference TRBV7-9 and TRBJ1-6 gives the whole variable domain DTGVSQNPRHKITKRGQNVTFRCDPISEHNRLYWYRQTLGQGPEFLTYFQNEAQLEKSRLLSDRFSAERPKGSFSTLEIQRTEQGDSAMYLCASRTGGNSPLHFGNGTRLTVT.

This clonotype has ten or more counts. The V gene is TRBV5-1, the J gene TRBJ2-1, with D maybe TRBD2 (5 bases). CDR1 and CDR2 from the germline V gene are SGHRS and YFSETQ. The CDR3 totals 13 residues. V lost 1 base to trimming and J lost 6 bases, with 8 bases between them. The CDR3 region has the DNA TGCGCCAGCAGCTTGCAAGGGAGCAATGAGCAGTTCTTC. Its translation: CASSLQGSNEQFF.

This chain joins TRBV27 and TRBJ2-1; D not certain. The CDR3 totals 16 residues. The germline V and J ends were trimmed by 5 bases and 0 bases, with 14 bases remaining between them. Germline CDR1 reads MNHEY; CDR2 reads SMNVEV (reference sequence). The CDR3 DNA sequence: TGTGCCAGCAGTGATTCGAGCCCTAGCTCCTACAATGAGCAGTTCTTC. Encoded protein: CASSDSSPSSYNEQFF.

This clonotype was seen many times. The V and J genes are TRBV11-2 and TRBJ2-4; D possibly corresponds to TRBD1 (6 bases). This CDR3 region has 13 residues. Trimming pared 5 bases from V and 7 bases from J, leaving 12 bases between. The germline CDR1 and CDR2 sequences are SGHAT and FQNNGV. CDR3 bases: TGTGCCAGCAGCCTTGACAGGCATAACATTCAGTACTTC. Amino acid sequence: CASSLDRHNIQYF.

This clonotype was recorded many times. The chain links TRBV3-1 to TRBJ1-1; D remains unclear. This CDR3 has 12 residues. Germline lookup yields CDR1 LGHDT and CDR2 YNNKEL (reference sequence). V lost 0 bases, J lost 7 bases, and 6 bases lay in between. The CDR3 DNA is TGTGCCAGCAGCCAAGAGCCTCTTGAAGCTTTCTTT. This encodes CASSQEPLEAFF.

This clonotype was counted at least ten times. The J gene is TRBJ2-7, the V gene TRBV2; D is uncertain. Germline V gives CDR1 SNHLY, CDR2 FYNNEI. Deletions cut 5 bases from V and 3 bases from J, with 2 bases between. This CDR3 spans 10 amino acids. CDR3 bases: TGTGCCAGCAGTTACTACGAGCAGTACTTC. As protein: CASSYYEQYF.

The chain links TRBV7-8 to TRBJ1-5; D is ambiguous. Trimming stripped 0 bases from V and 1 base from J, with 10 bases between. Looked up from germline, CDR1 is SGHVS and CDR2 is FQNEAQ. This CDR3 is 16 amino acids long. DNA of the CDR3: TGTGCCAGCAGCTTAGCGCTTCCGATGAGCAATCAGCCCCAGCATTTT. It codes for CASSLALPMSNQPQHF.